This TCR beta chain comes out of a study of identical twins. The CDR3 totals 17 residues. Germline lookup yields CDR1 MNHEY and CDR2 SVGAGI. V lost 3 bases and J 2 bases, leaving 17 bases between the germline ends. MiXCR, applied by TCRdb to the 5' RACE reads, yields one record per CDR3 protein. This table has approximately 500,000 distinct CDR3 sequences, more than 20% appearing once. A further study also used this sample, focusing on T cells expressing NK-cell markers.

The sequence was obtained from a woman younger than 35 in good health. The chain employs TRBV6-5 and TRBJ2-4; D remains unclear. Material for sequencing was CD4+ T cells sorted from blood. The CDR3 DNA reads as TGTGCCAGCAGTTATACCGAGCACGGAGTGACCAAAAACATTCAGTACTTC. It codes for CASSYTEHGVTKNIQYF.